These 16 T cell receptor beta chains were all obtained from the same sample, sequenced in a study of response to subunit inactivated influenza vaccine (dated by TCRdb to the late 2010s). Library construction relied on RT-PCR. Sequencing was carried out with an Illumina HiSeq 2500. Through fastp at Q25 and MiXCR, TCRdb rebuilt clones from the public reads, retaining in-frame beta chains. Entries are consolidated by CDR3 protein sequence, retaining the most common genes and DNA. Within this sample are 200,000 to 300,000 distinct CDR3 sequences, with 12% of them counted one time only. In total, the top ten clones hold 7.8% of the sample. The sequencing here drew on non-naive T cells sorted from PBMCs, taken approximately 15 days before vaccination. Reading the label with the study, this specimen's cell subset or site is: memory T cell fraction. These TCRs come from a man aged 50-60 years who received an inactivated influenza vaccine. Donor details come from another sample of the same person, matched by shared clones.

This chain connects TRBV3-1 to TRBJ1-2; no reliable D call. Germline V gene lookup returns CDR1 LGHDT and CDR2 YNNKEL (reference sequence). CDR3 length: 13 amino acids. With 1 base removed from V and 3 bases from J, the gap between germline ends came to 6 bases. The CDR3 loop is CASSQAQDYGYTF. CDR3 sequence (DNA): TGTGCCAGCAGCCAAGCCCAGGACTATGGCTACACCTTC.

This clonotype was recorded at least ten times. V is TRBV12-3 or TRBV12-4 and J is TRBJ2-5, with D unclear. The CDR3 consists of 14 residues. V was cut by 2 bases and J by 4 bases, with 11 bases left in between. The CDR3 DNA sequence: TGTGCCAGCAGTTTAACGGGCCCGGGAGAGACCCAGTACTTC. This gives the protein CASSLTGPGETQYF.

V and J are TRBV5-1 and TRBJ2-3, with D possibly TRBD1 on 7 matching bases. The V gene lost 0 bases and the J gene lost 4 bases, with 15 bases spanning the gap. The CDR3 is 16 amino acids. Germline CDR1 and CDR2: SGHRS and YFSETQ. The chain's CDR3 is CASSLASGGLADTQYF. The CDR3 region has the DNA TGCGCCAGCAGCTTGGCGTCAGGGGGGCTCGCAGATACGCAGTATTTT.

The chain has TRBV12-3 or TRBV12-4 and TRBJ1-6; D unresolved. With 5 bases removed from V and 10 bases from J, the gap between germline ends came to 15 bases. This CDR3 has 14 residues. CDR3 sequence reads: CASSLTPRGSPLHF. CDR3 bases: TGTGCCAGCAGTCTAACCCCCCGGGGATCACCCCTCCACTTT.

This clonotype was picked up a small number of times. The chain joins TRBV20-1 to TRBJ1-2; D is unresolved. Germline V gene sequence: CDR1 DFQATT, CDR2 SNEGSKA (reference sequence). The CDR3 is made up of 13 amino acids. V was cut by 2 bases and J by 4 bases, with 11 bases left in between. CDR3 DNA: TGCAGTGCTAGACCGAGAGAGATCTATGGCTACACCTTC. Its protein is CSARPREIYGYTF.

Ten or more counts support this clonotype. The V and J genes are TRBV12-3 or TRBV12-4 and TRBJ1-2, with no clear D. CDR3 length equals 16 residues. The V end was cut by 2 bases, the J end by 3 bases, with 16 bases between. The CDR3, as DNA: TGTGCCAGCAGTTTAACCCCTCCACTTAGAGACTATGGCTACACCTTC. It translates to CASSLTPPLRDYGYTF.

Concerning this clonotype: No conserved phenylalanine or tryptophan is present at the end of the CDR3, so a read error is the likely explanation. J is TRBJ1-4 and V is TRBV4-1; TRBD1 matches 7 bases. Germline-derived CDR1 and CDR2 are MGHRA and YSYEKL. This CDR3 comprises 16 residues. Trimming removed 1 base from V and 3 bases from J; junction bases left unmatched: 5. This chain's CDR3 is CASSQAIGTANEKLFS. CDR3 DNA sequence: TGCGCCAGCAGCCAAGCTATCGGGACAGCTAATGAAAAACTGTTTTCT.

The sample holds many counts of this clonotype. The CDR3 nucleotides are TGTGCCAGCAGTTTCCGGGGGCAGGGGGCTACTAACTATGGCTACACCTTC. Amino acid sequence: CASSFRGQGATNYGYTF. V and J are TRBV27 and TRBJ1-2; 8 positions match TRBD1. Unmatched junction bases numbered 9, after V lost 3 bases and J lost 0 bases. The V gene's germline CDR1 is MNHEY and CDR2 SMNVEV (reference sequence). This CDR3 spans 17 amino acids.

The CDR3 DNA sequence: TGTGCCATCCTGGGACCTGGGGCCGAGCAGTACTTC. Its translation is CAILGPGAEQYF. The chain employs TRBV28 and TRBJ2-7; D may match TRBD1 or TRBD2 (5 bases each). The V and J ends lost 10 bases and 6 bases respectively, with 16 bases between them. The CDR3 covers 12 residues. Germline CDR1 and CDR2: MDHEN and SYDVKM.

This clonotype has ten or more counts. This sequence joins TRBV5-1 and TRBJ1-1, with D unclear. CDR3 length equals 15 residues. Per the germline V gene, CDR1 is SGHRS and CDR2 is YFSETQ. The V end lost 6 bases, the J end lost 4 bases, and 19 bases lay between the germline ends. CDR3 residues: CASTGASRAGTEAFF. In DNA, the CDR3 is TGCGCCAGCACAGGCGCATCCCGGGCGGGCACTGAAGCTTTCTTT.

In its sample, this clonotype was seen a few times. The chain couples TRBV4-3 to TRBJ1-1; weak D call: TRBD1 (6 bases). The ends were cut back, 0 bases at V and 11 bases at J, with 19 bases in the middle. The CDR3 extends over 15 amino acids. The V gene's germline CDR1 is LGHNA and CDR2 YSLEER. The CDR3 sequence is CASSQDSNREDRAFF. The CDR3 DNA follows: TGCGCCAGCAGCCAAGATTCGAACAGGGAGGATCGGGCTTTCTTT.

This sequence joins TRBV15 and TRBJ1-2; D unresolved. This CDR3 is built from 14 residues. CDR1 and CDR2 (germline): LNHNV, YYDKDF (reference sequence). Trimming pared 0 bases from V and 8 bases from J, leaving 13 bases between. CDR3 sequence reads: CATSRDSDGNGYTF. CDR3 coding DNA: TGTGCCACCAGCAGAGATTCGGACGGAAACGGCTACACCTTC. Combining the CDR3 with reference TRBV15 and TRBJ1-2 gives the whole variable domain DAMVIQNPRYQVTQFGKPVTLSCSQTLNHNVMYWYQQKSSQAPKLLFHYYDKDFNNEADTPDNFQSRRPNTSFCFLDIRSPGLGDTAMYLCATSRDSDGNGYTFGSGTRLTVV.

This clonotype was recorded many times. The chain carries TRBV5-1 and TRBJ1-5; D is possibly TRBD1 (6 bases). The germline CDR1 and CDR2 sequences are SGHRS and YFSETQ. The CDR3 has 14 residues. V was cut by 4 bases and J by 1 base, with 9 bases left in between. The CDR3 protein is CASSPQGSNQPQHF. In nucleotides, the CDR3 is TGCGCCAGCAGCCCACAGGGAAGCAATCAGCCCCAGCATTTT.

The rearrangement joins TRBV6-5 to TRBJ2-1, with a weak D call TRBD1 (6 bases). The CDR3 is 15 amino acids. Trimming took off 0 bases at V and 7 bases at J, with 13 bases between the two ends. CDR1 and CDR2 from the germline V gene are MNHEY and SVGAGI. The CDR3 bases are TGTGCCAGCAGTTACTCAGTACAGGGTGGGAATGAGCAGTTCTTC. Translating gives CASSYSVQGGNEQFF.

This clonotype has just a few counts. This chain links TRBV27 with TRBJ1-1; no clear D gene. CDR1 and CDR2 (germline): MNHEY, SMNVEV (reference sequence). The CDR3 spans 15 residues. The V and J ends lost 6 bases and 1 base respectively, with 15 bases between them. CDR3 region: CASSLNVARNTEAFF. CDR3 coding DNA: TGTGCCAGCAGCCTCAACGTCGCCAGGAACACTGAAGCTTTCTTT.

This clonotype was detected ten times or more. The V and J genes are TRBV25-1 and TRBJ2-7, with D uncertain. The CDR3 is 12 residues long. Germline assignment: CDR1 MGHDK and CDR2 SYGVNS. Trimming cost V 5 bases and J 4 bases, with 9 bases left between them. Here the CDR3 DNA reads TGTGCCAGCAGTCCGGTTGGGTACGAGCAGTACTTC. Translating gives CASSPVGYEQYF.